Listed below are T cell receptor beta chains from one sample, sequenced in a study of cytomegalovirus exposure and HLA in healthy donors. Assay used: immunoSEQ multiplex PCR; TCRdb lists only in-frame clones, some missing. This sample has some 130,000 clones, with 65% to 85% found just once. Specimen: PBMCs. Every receptor here comes from a woman in her 40s in good health and CMV-seronegative. Both conserved end residues are part of each CDR3. The order of the fields is V gene, J gene, D gene, clone size, CDR3 DNA, CDR3 protein. A D gene is named only where the DNA matches it firmly. The size field is filled for only some rows; it gives once, few, many or a size class.

v_call: TRBV10-3; j_call: TRBJ2-7; d_call: TRBD2; clone_size: -; cdr3_nt: TGTGCCATCAGTGAAGGCGGGAGCCTAGCGGGAGGGAATTCCTACGAGCAGTACTTC; cdr3_aa: CAISEGGSLAGGNSYEQYF
v_call: TRBV28; j_call: TRBJ1-2; d_call: TRBD1; clone_size: few; cdr3_nt: TGTGCCAGCAGTTTACCCGGGACAGTCTATGGCTACACCTTC; cdr3_aa: CASSLPGTVYGYTF
v_call: TRBV7-9; j_call: TRBJ1-4; d_call: -; clone_size: -; cdr3_nt: TGTGCCAGCAGCTCCCAGAAGGGGCAGGAACGGTTAGGGGAAAAACTGTTTTTT; cdr3_aa: CASSSQKGQERLGEKLFF
v_call: TRBV9; j_call: TRBJ2-3; d_call: -; clone_size: -; cdr3_nt: TGTGCCAGCAGCGCGGTGGCAGATACGCAGTATTTT; cdr3_aa: CASSAVADTQYF
v_call: TRBV7-9; j_call: TRBJ2-7; d_call: -; clone_size: few; cdr3_nt: TGTTCCAGCGGAGGCGTCCCTCTCTACGAGCAGTACTTC; cdr3_aa: CSSGGVPLYEQYF
v_call: TRBV9; j_call: TRBJ2-3; d_call: -; clone_size: -; cdr3_nt: TGTGCCAGCAGCGCACTTGGGGGGGCGAAAGATACGCAGTATTTT; cdr3_aa: CASSALGGAKDTQYF
v_call: TRBV2; j_call: TRBJ2-7; d_call: -; clone_size: -; cdr3_nt: TGTGCCAGCGCCCTCCAGGGAAACGCAGGCGAGCAGTACTTC; cdr3_aa: CASALQGNAGEQYF
v_call: TRBV5-1; j_call: TRBJ1-3; d_call: TRBD1; clone_size: -; cdr3_nt: TGCGCCAGCAGCTTGGTTGGACAGGACTCTGGAAACACCATATATTTT; cdr3_aa: CASSLVGQDSGNTIYF
v_call: TRBV7-8; j_call: TRBJ1-1; d_call: TRBD1; clone_size: -; cdr3_nt: TGTGCCAGCAGCGTCACAGGGGAGAACACTGAAGCTTTCTTT; cdr3_aa: CASSVTGENTEAFF
v_call: TRBV28; j_call: TRBJ2-1; d_call: TRBD1; clone_size: -; cdr3_nt: TGTGCCAGCAGTTTATTGGGGGACAGGTCCTCCAATGAGCAGTTCTTC; cdr3_aa: CASSLLGDRSSNEQFF
v_call: TRBV15; j_call: TRBJ2-5; d_call: TRBD2; clone_size: -; cdr3_nt: TGTGCCACCAGCAGAGGGCCTAGCGGGAGTGTACAGACCCAGTACTTC; cdr3_aa: CATSRGPSGSVQTQYF
v_call: TRBV18; j_call: TRBJ1-6; d_call: -; clone_size: -; cdr3_nt: TGTGCCAGCTCACCCGGACAGAGCTCCTATAATTCACCCCTCCACTTT; cdr3_aa: CASSPGQSSYNSPLHF
v_call: TRBV27; j_call: TRBJ2-5; d_call: TRBD2; clone_size: -; cdr3_nt: TGTGCCAGCAGCAAAACTAGCGGGGGGGCTGGTAAGACCCAGTACTTC; cdr3_aa: CASSKTSGGAGKTQYF
v_call: TRBV30; j_call: TRBJ2-6; d_call: -; clone_size: -; cdr3_nt: TGTGCCTGGAGTGTACCAGGGCCCAACGGCCTGACTTTC; cdr3_aa: CAWSVPGPNGLTF
v_call: TRBV19; j_call: TRBJ2-5; d_call: -; clone_size: -; cdr3_nt: TGTGCCAGTAGTCCCCTCCCCCAAGAGACCCAGTACTTC; cdr3_aa: CASSPLPQETQYF
v_call: TRBV6-1; j_call: TRBJ1-5; d_call: -; clone_size: -; cdr3_nt: TGTGCCAGCAGTGAAGCTTCGGGGGGCTGGAGCAATCAGCCCCAGCATTTT; cdr3_aa: CASSEASGGWSNQPQHF
v_call: TRBV5-1; j_call: TRBJ2-1; d_call: TRBD2; clone_size: -; cdr3_nt: TGCGCCAGCAGCTCCTTAGCGGGAGGACCCCCTTACAATGAGCAGTTCTTC; cdr3_aa: CASSSLAGGPPYNEQFF
v_call: TRBV5-4; j_call: TRBJ2-3; d_call: TRBD2; clone_size: -; cdr3_nt: TGTGCCAGCAGCTCGTACCTAGCGGGAGCTGCAGATACGCAGTATTTT; cdr3_aa: CASSSYLAGAADTQYF
v_call: TRBV30; j_call: TRBJ1-4; d_call: -; clone_size: -; cdr3_nt: TGTGCCTGGAGTGTAGGAGTGTTCGGTATGAATGAAAAACTGTTTTTT; cdr3_aa: CAWSVGVFGMNEKLFF
v_call: TRBV7-8; j_call: TRBJ2-2; d_call: -; clone_size: -; cdr3_nt: TGTGCCAGCAGCTCAGCGAACACCGGGGAGCTGTTTTTT; cdr3_aa: CASSSANTGELFF
v_call: TRBV10-3; j_call: TRBJ2-7; d_call: TRBD1; clone_size: -; cdr3_nt: TGTGCCATCAGTGACGGGACAGGGGGCCACGAGCAGTACTTC; cdr3_aa: CAISDGTGGHEQYF
v_call: TRBV4-2; j_call: TRBJ2-1; d_call: -; clone_size: -; cdr3_nt: TGTGCCAGCAGCCAAGGGCGGGCGAGCTCCTACAATGAGCAGTTCTTC; cdr3_aa: CASSQGRASSYNEQFF
v_call: TRBV18; j_call: TRBJ2-7; d_call: TRBD1; clone_size: -; cdr3_nt: TGTGCCAGCTCGAAAGACAGGGCCGCGGAGTACGAGCAGTACTTC; cdr3_aa: CASSKDRAAEYEQYF
v_call: TRBV7-9; j_call: TRBJ2-1; d_call: TRBD1; clone_size: -; cdr3_nt: TGTGCCAGCAGCTTAACAGGGGGCCCCAATGAGCAGTTCTTC; cdr3_aa: CASSLTGGPNEQFF
v_call: TRBV27; j_call: TRBJ1-1; d_call: TRBD1; clone_size: -; cdr3_nt: TGTGCCAGCAGTTTTAACGACAGGGGACAAGCTTTCTTT; cdr3_aa: CASSFNDRGQAFF
v_call: TRBV6-5; j_call: TRBJ2-5; d_call: -; clone_size: few; cdr3_nt: TGTGCCAGCGCGATCCTAGGGGAAGAGACCCAGTACTTC; cdr3_aa: CASAILGEETQYF
v_call: TRBV13; j_call: TRBJ2-2; d_call: TRBD2; clone_size: -; cdr3_nt: TGTGCCAGCAGCAACAGACTAGCGGGAGGAACCGGGGAGCTGTTTTTT; cdr3_aa: CASSNRLAGGTGELFF
v_call: TRBV5-6; j_call: TRBJ2-1; d_call: -; clone_size: once; cdr3_nt: TGTGCCAGCAGCTTGGAGAGGAATGAGCAGTTCTTC; cdr3_aa: CASSLERNEQFF
v_call: TRBV20-1; j_call: TRBJ2-1; d_call: -; clone_size: -; cdr3_nt: TGCAGTGCTAGCCGGGAAGATGAGCAGTTCTTC; cdr3_aa: CSASREDEQFF
v_call: TRBV7-2; j_call: TRBJ1-1; d_call: -; clone_size: -; cdr3_nt: TGTGCCAGCAGCTTATCAGGTTCTCCTTTATCGAACACTGAAGCTTTCTTT; cdr3_aa: CASSLSGSPLSNTEAFF
v_call: TRBV2; j_call: TRBJ2-3; d_call: -; clone_size: -; cdr3_nt: TGTGCCAGCTGGGCTAGCGGCACAGATACGCAGTATTTT; cdr3_aa: CASWASGTDTQYF
v_call: TRBV19; j_call: TRBJ2-6; d_call: TRBD1; clone_size: -; cdr3_nt: TGTGCCAGTAGCGACAGGGGATTGAGGACTGGGGCCAACGTCCTGACTTTC; cdr3_aa: CASSDRGLRTGANVLTF
v_call: TRBV30; j_call: TRBJ2-5; d_call: TRBD2; clone_size: few; cdr3_nt: TGTGCCTGGAGTGTACGACGGAGCGGGGAGTACCAAGAGACCCAGTACTTC; cdr3_aa: CAWSVRRSGEYQETQYF
v_call: TRBV2; j_call: TRBJ1-4; d_call: -; clone_size: -; cdr3_nt: TGTGCCAGCAGTCCGGAGGGGACTGGGAGTGAAAAACTGTTTTTT; cdr3_aa: CASSPEGTGSEKLFF
v_call: TRBV10-3; j_call: TRBJ2-7; d_call: TRBD1; clone_size: -; cdr3_nt: TGTGCCACCCTGGAGAGGGACAGGGGGCGTAGACTGTACTTC; cdr3_aa: CATLERDRGRRLYF
v_call: TRBV5-1; j_call: TRBJ1-2; d_call: -; clone_size: -; cdr3_nt: TGCGCCAGCAGCTTGGAAGTGTCGGACATCTACACCTTC; cdr3_aa: CASSLEVSDIYTF
v_call: TRBV9; j_call: TRBJ2-7; d_call: TRBD1; clone_size: -; cdr3_nt: TGTGCCAGCAGCTTTCGAGGGGGCACCTACGAGCAGTACTTC; cdr3_aa: CASSFRGGTYEQYF